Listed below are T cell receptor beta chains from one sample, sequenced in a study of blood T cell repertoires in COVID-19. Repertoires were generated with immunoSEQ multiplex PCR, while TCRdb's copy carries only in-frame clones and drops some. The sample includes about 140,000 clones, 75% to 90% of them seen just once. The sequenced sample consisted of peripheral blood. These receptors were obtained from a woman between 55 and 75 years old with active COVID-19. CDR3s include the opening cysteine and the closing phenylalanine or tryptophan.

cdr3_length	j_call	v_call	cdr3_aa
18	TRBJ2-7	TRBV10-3	CAISESGGLAGISYEQYF
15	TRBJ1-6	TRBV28	CASSFSQVPNSPLHF
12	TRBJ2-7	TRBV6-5	CASRNRVYEQYF
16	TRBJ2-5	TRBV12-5	CASGLGTAAPQETQYF
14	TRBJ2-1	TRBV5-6	CASSLVGRRNEQFF
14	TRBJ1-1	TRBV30	CAWSLDRLGTEAFF
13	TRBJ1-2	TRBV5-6	CASSWDSSYGYTF
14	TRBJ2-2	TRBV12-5	CASGDTQNTGELFF
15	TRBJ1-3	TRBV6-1	CASSSRGVSGNTIYF
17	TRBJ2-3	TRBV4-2	CASSQPPGGPGTDTQYF
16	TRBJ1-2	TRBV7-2	CASSLVGAGGIGGYTF
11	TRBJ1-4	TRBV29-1	CSVEDGGELFF
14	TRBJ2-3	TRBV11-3	CASSSQGGVDTQYF
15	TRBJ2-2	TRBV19	CASSSIYGLTGELFF
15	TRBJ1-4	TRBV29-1	CSVEDPFGARGILFF
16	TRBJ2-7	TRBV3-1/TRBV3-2	CASSRPREGAFSEQYF
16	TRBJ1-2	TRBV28	CASSRPPGTAHYGYTF
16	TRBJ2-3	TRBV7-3	CASSGRTGMCTDTQYF
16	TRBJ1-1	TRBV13	CASSLRTGASNTEAFF
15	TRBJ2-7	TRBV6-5	CASSYSRQGEGEQYF
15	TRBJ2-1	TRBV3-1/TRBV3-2	CASSQPYGTSTEQFF
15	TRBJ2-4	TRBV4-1	CASSRGLVGFGVQYF
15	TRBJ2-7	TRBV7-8	CASSLAGEGTYEQYF
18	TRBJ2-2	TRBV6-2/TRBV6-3	CASSYPLLAGGLTGELFF
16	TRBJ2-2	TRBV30	CAWRSSGRYRTGELFF
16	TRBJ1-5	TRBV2	CASNKQGRFGNQPQHF
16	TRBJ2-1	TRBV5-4	CASSFLGYSPEDEQFF
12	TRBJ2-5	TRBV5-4	CASGTGFETQYF
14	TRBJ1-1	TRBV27	CASSWVSGGTEAFF
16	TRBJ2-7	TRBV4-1	CASSQDLPARVYEQYF
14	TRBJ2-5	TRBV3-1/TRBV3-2	CASSQEGLQETQYF
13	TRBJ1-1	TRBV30	CAWGQGGNTEAFF
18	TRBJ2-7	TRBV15	CATSRDLGTSGRAGEQYF
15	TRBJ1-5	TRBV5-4	CASSLDQGRGQPQHF
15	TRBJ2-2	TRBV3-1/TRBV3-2	CASSHGQFFAGELFF
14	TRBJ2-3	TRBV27	CASSSAGSTDTQYF
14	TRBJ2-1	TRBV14	CASSPGLAYNEQFF
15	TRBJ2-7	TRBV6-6	CASTNTGTGTNEQYF